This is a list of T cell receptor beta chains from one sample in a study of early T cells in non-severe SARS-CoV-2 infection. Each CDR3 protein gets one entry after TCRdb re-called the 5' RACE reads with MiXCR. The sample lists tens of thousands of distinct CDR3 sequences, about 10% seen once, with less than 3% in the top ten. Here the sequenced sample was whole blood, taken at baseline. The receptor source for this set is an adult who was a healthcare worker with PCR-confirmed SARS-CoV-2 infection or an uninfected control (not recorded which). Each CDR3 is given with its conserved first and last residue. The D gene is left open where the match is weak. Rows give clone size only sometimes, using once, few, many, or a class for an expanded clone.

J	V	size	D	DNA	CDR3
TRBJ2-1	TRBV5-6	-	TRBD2	TGTGCCAGCAGCTTGTACGCTGCTAGCGGGAATGAGCAGTTCTTC	CASSLYAASGNEQFF
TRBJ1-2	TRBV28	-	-	TGTGCCAGCAGTTCCCCCGCCGGAGACGGCGGCTACACCTTC	CASSSPAGDGGYTF
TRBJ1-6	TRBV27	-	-	TGTGCCAGCAAGTGGGTGGGCCAAAATTCACCCCTCCACTTT	CASKWVGQNSPLHF
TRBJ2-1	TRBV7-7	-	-	TGTGCTAGCAGCAGGGGGGCTACCTACAATGAGCAGTTCTTC	CASSRGATYNEQFF
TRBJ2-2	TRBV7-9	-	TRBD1	TGTGCCAGCAGCTTAGCAAGGGGACAGGGCACCGGGGAGCTGTTTTTT	CASSLARGQGTGELFF
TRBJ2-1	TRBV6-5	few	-	TGTGCCAGCAGTTACGAGATAGGGGCCTACAATGAGCAGTTCTTC	CASSYEIGAYNEQFF
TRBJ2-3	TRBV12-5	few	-	TGTGCTAGTGGCGCAGGAGCTACAGATACGCAGTATTTT	CASGAGATDTQYF
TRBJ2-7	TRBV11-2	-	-	TGTGCCAGCAGCTTAGGCCCGGGGTTCGAAGGAGAGCAGTACTTC	CASSLGPGFEGEQYF
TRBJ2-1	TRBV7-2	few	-	TGTGCCAGCAGCTTAGAGGCTCGCGCTAGTGAGCAGTTCTTC	CASSLEARASEQFF
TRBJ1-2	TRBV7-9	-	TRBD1	TGTGCCAGCAGCCCAGGGGGCGGCAACTATGGCTACACCTTC	CASSPGGGNYGYTF
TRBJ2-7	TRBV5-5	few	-	TGTGCCAGCAGCTTCGTGGACGAGCAGTACTTC	CASSFVDEQYF
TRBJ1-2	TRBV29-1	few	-	TGCAGCGTTGAAGATGGGGCAGGTTATGGCTACACCTTC	CSVEDGAGYGYTF
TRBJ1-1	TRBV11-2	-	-	TGTGCCAGCAGCTTCCGATCAGGAGACACTGAAGCTTTCTTT	CASSFRSGDTEAFF
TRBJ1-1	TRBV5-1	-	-	TGCGCCAGCCGCGCGGGGGGGATGTCTGAAGCTTTCTTT	CASRAGGMSEAFF
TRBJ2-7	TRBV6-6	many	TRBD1	TGTGCCAGCAGCCCGGGACAGTCCTACGAGCAGTACTTC	CASSPGQSYEQYF
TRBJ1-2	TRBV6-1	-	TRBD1	TGTGCCAGCAGTGACGGGGACAGGGGCTATGGCTACACCTTC	CASSDGDRGYGYTF
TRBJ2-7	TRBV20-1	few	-	TGCAGTGCTAGAGGTGGGGCTGTGAACGAGCAGTACTTC	CSARGGAVNEQYF
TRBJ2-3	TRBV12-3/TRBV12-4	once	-	TGTGCCAGCAGTTTATCCGTCGCAGATACGCAGTATTTT	CASSLSVADTQYF
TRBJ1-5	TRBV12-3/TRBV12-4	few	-	TGTGCCAGCAGTGTGACGTCCAGCAATCAGCCCCAGCATTTT	CASSVTSSNQPQHF
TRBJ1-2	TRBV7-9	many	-	TGTGCCAGCACCTGGGAGGGGGGCAGCTATGGCTACACCTTC	CASTWEGGSYGYTF
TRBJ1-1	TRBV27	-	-	TGTGCCAGCAGTTTCGCAGGGGCGCATGGGGTGGGCACTGAAGCTTTCTTT	CASSFAGAHGVGTEAFF
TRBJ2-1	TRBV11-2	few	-	TGTGCCAGCACCACTTTCGGACGACGGGGTCCCAGTGAGCAGTTCTTC	CASTTFGRRGPSEQFF
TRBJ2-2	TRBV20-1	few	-	TGCAGTGCTAGAGGTGGCGGTCTGAACACCGGGGAGCTGTTTTTT	CSARGGGLNTGELFF
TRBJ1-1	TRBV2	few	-	TGTGCCAGCAGTGATTGGGGGAACACTGAAGCTTTCTTT	CASSDWGNTEAFF
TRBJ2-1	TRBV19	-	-	TGTGCCAGTAGTATAGTCCCGTCCTCCTACAATGAGCAGTTCTTC	CASSIVPSSYNEQFF
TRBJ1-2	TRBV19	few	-	TGTGCCAGTAGTGCGGGGACTGCGGGACTGACTGGCTATGGCTACACCTTC	CASSAGTAGLTGYGYTF
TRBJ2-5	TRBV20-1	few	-	TGCAGTGCCGCAGGAGGAGGGCGAGGAGAGACCCAGTACTTC	CSAAGGGRGETQYF
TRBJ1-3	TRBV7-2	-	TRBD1	TGTGCCAGCAGCTTAAGCCCTGGACAGGGGGCTTACACCATATATTTT	CASSLSPGQGAYTIYF
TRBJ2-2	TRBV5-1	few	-	TGCGCCAGCAGGCGAGAAGCCGGGGAGCTGTTTTTT	CASRREAGELFF
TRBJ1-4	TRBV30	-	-	TGTGCCTGGGAAGGGACCGACAATGAAAAACTGTTTTTT	CAWEGTDNEKLFF
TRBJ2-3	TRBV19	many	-	TGTGCCAGTACAGATCCTAGCACAGATACGCAGTATTTT	CASTDPSTDTQYF
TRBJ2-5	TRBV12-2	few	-	TGTGCAAGTCGCTTATCCAGGGGGCAGACCCAGTACTTC	CASRLSRGQTQYF
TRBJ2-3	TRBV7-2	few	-	TGTGCCAGCAGCTCTCAGACCTATACAGATACGCAGTATTTT	CASSSQTYTDTQYF
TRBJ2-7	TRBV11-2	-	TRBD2	TGTGCCAGCAGCTACGGACTAGCGGGGGGCGACGACGAGCAGTACTTC	CASSYGLAGGDDEQYF
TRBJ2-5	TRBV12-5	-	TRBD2	TGTGCTAGTGGTTTGGTACTAGCGGGGGCCGGTGAGACCCAGTACTTC	CASGLVLAGAGETQYF
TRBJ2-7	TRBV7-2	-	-	TGTGCCAGCAGCTTAGTAGGGACAACCACCGCTGTGCACGAGCAGTACTTC	CASSLVGTTTAVHEQYF
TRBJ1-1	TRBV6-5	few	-	TGTGCCAGCAGACCACCCGGCCGGAACACTGAAGCTTTCTTT	CASRPPGRNTEAFF
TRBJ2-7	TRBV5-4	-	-	TGTGCCAGCAGCTTGGTGCGGGGGCCCGCTACCTACGAGCAGTACTTC	CASSLVRGPATYEQYF
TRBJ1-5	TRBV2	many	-	TGTGCCAGCAATGGGCAGTTCGGTCAGCCCCAGCATTTT	CASNGQFGQPQHF
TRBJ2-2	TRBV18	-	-	TGTGCCAGCTCAACACGGGGAGGAGACGGGGAGCTGTTTTTT	CASSTRGGDGELFF
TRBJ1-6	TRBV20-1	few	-	TGCAGTGCTAGAGAGGCGGTCTCCTATAATTCACCCCTCCACTTT	CSAREAVSYNSPLHF
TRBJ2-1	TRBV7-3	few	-	TGTGCCAGCAGCTTAAATCTAGGCGGGGAGCAGTTCTTC	CASSLNLGGEQFF
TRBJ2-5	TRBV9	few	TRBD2	TGTGCCAGCAGCGTAGCTAGCGGGGGCCCCCAAGAGACCCAGTACTTC	CASSVASGGPQETQYF
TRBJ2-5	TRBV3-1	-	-	TGTGCCAGCAGCCAAGCGAGCGGAGAGACCCAGTACTTC	CASSQASGETQYF
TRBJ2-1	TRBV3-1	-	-	TGTGCCAGCAGCCAGACAGTTTTCAATGAGCAGTTCTTC	CASSQTVFNEQFF
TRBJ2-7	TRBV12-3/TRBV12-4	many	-	TGTGCCAGCAGTTTAGCGGGGACGGCGGGGTCCTACGAGCAGTACTTC	CASSLAGTAGSYEQYF
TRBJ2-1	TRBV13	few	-	TGTGCCAGCACCACGGGGGGCCAGTACAATGAGCAGTTCTTC	CASTTGGQYNEQFF
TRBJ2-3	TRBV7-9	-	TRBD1	TGTGCCAGCAGCTTAGGTGGACAGGTAGTGAATACGCAGTATTTT	CASSLGGQVVNTQYF
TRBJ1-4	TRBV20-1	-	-	TGCAGTGTACCCGGAACTAATGAAAAACTGTTTTTT	CSVPGTNEKLFF
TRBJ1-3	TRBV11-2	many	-	TGTGCCAGCAGCCCCGACTCCAACTCTGGAAACACCATATATTTT	CASSPDSNSGNTIYF
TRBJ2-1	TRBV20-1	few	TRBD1	TGCAGTGCTAGAAGGGGGACAGGCTACAATGAGCAGTTCTTC	CSARRGTGYNEQFF
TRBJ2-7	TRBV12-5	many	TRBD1	TGTGCTAGTGGAGGGGGACAGGGGGCCCCCTACGAGCAGTACTTC	CASGGGQGAPYEQYF
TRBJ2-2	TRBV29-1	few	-	TGCAGCGTTGAACCGAGTCCCGGGGAGCTGTTTTTT	CSVEPSPGELFF
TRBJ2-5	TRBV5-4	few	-	TGTGCCAGCAGCTTGACGAGCGGCAAAGAGACCCAGTACTTC	CASSLTSGKETQYF
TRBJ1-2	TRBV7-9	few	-	TGTGCCAGCAGCTTAGAGGGGAATGGCTACACCTTC	CASSLEGNGYTF
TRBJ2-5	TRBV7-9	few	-	TGTGCCAGCAGCCCGGGGGCCCAAGATCAAGAGACCCAGTACTTC	CASSPGAQDQETQYF
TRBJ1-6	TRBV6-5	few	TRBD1	TGTGCCAGCAGTCAGGGGGGGAACGTGGCTCCCCTCCACTTT	CASSQGGNVAPLHF
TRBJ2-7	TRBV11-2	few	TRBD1	TGTGCCAGCACCCCTATAGACAGGGTACTTTCCTACGAGCAGTACTTC	CASTPIDRVLSYEQYF
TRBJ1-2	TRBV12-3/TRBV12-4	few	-	TGTGCCAGCCGAGCCGCGGGCAGACAAGGGTATGGCTACACCTTC	CASRAAGRQGYGYTF
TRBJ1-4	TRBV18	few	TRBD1	TGTGCCAGCTCACCAGAGCCAGGGGGCAGAGTGTCTAATGAAAAACTGTTTTTT	CASSPEPGGRVSNEKLFF